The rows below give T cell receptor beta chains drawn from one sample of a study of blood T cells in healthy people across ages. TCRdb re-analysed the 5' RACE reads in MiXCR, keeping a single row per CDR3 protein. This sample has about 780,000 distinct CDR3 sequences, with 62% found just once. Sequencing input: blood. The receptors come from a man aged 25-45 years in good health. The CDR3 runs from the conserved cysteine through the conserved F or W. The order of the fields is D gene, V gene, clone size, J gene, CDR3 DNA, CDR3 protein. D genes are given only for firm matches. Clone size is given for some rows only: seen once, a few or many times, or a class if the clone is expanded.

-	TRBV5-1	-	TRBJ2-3	TGCGCCAGCAGCGCAGGGGAATGGGCAGATACGCAGTATTTT	CASSAGEWADTQYF
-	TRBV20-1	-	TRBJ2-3	TGCAGTGCAGACCCCGGGACAACGACTAGCACAGATACGCAGTATTTT	CSADPGTTTSTDTQYF
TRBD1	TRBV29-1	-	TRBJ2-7	TGCAGCGTTGGACGGTTGGGACAGGAGGGGTTCTACGAGCAGTACTTC	CSVGRLGQEGFYEQYF
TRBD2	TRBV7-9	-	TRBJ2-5	TGTGCCAGCAGCTCTAGCGGGGGCCCAGGAAATGAGCAGTACTTC	CASSSSGGPGNEQYF
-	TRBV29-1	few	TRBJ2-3	TGCAGCGCGAATCAAGATACGCAGTATTTT	CSANQDTQYF
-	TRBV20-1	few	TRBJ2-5	TGCAGTGTCCCGTCCCAGGGGGAGACCCAGTACTTC	CSVPSQGETQYF
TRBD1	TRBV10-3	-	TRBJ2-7	TGTGCCATCACCCGGGTACAGGGGGCTATGTACGAGCAGTACTTC	CAITRVQGAMYEQYF
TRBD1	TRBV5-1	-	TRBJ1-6	TGCGCCAGCAGCTTGTTACCCACAGGGGGCTCCTATAATTCACCCCTCCACTTT	CASSLLPTGGSYNSPLHF
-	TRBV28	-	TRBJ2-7	TGTGCCAGCAGTCCGAGCCCTGGGAATGAGCAGTACTTC	CASSPSPGNEQYF
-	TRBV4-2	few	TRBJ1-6	TGTGCCAGCAGCCAAGGTCGGTCCGAGAACTCACCCCTCCACTTT	CASSQGRSENSPLHF
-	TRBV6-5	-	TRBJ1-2	TGTGCCAGCAGTTACAGGCAGCCTAATAACTATGGCTACACCTTC	CASSYRQPNNYGYTF
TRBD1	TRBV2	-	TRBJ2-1	TGTGCCAGCAGTGAAACAGGGGGGAGGTGGAGTGAGCAGTTCTTC	CASSETGGRWSEQFF
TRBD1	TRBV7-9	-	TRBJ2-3	TGTGCCAGCAGCTCGGGGACAGAGACCACAGATACGCAGTATTTT	CASSSGTETTDTQYF